The 18 T cell receptor beta chains in this list originate from one sample, sequenced in a study of cytomegalovirus exposure and HLA in healthy donors. Researchers ran the PCR with 60 Vbeta and 13 Jbeta primers. Assay used: immunoSEQ multiplex PCR; TCRdb lists only in-frame clones, some missing. The sample records roughly 100,000 clones, 60% to 85% being singletons. The sequencing sample was made of PBMCs. These receptors were collected from a female donor in good health and CMV-seropositive.

This chain joins TRBV10-2 and TRBJ2-5; D may be TRBD2 (6 bases). The CDR3 has 14 amino acids. Per germline, CDR1 WSHSY and CDR2 SAAADI. The germline V and J ends were trimmed by 3 bases and 5 bases, with 13 bases remaining between them. CDR3 region: CASSDGAGRETQYF. The DNA for the CDR3 is TGCGCCAGCAGTGACGGGGCAGGGAGGGAGACCCAGTACTTC.

The chain links TRBV11-1 to TRBJ1-2; the D gene is possibly TRBD1 (5 bases). V was cut by 6 bases and J by 2 bases, with 10 bases left in between. CDR1 is SGHAT, CDR2 FQDESV, per germline (reference sequence). The CDR3 is 13 amino acids. Here the CDR3 reads CASSPQGNYGYTF. CDR3 bases: TGTGCCAGCAGTCCTCAGGGAAACTATGGCTACACCTTC.

The chain carries TRBV19 and TRBJ2-2; D is undetermined. Germline V gene sequence: CDR1 LNHDA, CDR2 SQIVND (reference sequence). The CDR3 length is 13 residues. V was pared by 7 bases and J by 0 bases, with 6 bases between. CDR3 residues: CASKRPNTGELFF. In nucleotides, the CDR3 is TGTGCCAGTAAGAGGCCGAACACCGGGGAGCTGTTTTTT.

The V gene is TRBV6-5, the J gene TRBJ2-1; 7 nucleotides match TRBD2. Germline CDR1 and CDR2: MNHEY and SVGAGI. Trimming cost V 2 bases and J 5 bases; bases outside gene matches: 6. The CDR3 sequence is 15 residues long. The CDR3 protein is CASSYGGVGHNEQFF. DNA of the CDR3: TGTGCCAGCAGTTACGGGGGGGTAGGCCACAATGAGCAGTTCTTC.

There are a few counts of this clone. The chain uses TRBV6-1 and TRBJ2-7; D is perhaps TRBD1 (5 bases). Germline CDR1 reads MNHNS; CDR2 reads SASEGT. The V end was cut by 2 bases, the J end by 3 bases, with 14 bases between. There are 15 residues in the CDR3. The CDR3 nucleotides read TGTGCCAGCAGTGAACAAGGGGATGGGCGCTACGAGCAGTACTTC. It encodes CASSEQGDGRYEQYF.

The chain combines TRBV28 with TRBJ2-3, with D maybe TRBD1 (5 bases). With 3 bases removed from V and 5 bases from J, the gap between germline ends came to 24 bases. The CDR3 has 18 amino acids. CDR1 and CDR2 (germline): MDHEN, SYDVKM. The DNA of the CDR3 is TGTGCCAGCAGTTTGGCCGGGCCGCCAGGGTCCCCATTAGATACGCAGTATTTT. This gives the protein CASSLAGPPGSPLDTQYF.

A few counts support this clone. V and J are TRBV10-3 and TRBJ2-5; 11 bases agree with TRBD2. Germline V gene data show CDR1 as ENHRY and CDR2 as SYGVKD. The CDR3 consists of 15 residues. With 8 bases clipped from V and 4 bases from J, the junction kept 9 bases outside the gene matches. In DNA form, the CDR3 reads TGTGCCATCGGAATTAGCGGGGGGGCCGGAGAGACCCAGTACTTC. Translating it yields CAIGISGGAGETQYF.

V usage is TRBV27 and J usage is TRBJ2-1, with 7 bases matching TRBD2. CDR3 size: 15 residues. Per germline, CDR1 MNHEY and CDR2 SMNVEV (reference sequence). J gave up 2 bases and V 5 bases, and 6 bases lay outside the gene matches. The CDR3: CASSAGTTTYNEQFF. The CDR3 DNA follows: TGTGCCAGCAGTGCCGGGACTACCACCTACAATGAGCAGTTCTTC.

CDR3 in amino acids: CASSIQGNTEAFF. The CDR3 DNA is TGTGCCAGTAGTATTCAGGGGAACACTGAAGCTTTCTTT. This rearrangement joins TRBV19 to TRBJ1-1, with a weak D call TRBD1 (5 bases). CDR1 is LNHDA, CDR2 SQIVND, per germline (reference sequence). The CDR3 totals 13 residues. V lost 3 bases, J lost 1 base, and 6 bases lay in between.

The rearrangement links TRBV30 to TRBJ1-3; 9 bases align to TRBD1. In germline, CDR1 is GTSNPN, CDR2 SVGIG (reference sequence). V lost 5 bases and J lost 5; bases outside the gene matches: 4. The CDR3 contains 13 residues. The CDR3 here is CAWATGGRNTIYF. CDR3 DNA: TGTGCCTGGGCAACAGGGGGCCGAAACACCATATATTTT.

The gene calls are TRBV19 and TRBJ2-1, with D perhaps matching TRBD2 (5 bases). This CDR3 spans 14 amino acids. Germline V CDR1 and CDR2: LNHDA, SQIVND (reference sequence). Trimming stripped 2 bases from V and 3 bases from J, with 8 bases between. As DNA, the CDR3 is TGTGCCAGTAGTATACGGGGTCTCTACAATGAGCAGTTCTTC. Translated, it gives CASSIRGLYNEQFF. The whole variable domain, filled in from reference TRBV19 and TRBJ2-1, reads DGGITQSPKYLFRKEGQNVTLSCEQNLNHDAMYWYRQDPGQGLRLIYYSQIVNDFQKGDIAEGYSVSREKKESFPLTVTSAQKNPTAFYLCASSIRGLYNEQFFGPGTRLTVL.

The chain recombines TRBV27 with TRBJ1-2, with TRBD1 matching over 7 bases. The germline V gene has CDR1 MNHEY and CDR2 SMNVEV (reference sequence). CDR3 length equals 16 residues. After removal of 5 bases from V and 4 bases from J, the junction contained 13 bases not matched to a gene. The CDR3 loop reads CASSPSPRGESYGYTF. The CDR3 bases are TGTGCCAGCAGTCCCTCGCCCAGGGGGGAGAGCTATGGCTACACCTTC.

Here the CDR3 DNA reads TGTGCCAGCAGCCCCGGGACAGCGAACTACGAGCAGTACTTC. Its translation is CASSPGTANYEQYF. The V and J genes are TRBV7-9 and TRBJ2-7; 7 bases fit TRBD1. J gave up 3 bases and V 5 bases, and 7 bases lay outside the gene matches. CDR3 length: 14 amino acids. Per germline, CDR1 SEHNR and CDR2 FQNEAQ (reference sequence).

The V gene is TRBV5-8, the J gene TRBJ2-5, with D perhaps TRBD2 (6 bases). Germline CDR1 SGHTS, CDR2 YDEGEE. Trimming pared 3 bases from V and 9 bases from J, leaving 15 bases between. This CDR3 spans 13 amino acids. The CDR3 sequence is CASSSRNPGAQYF. Written as DNA, the CDR3 is TGTGCCAGCAGCTCCCGCAACCCGGGGGCCCAGTACTTC.

There are a few counts of this clone. The genes are TRBV5-5 and TRBJ1-1, with a tentative D call TRBD1 (6 bases). The ends were cut back, 2 bases at V and 4 bases at J, with 15 bases in the middle. CDR1 is SGHKS and CDR2 is YYEKEE in the germline V gene (reference sequence). The CDR3 length is 15 residues. The CDR3 sequence: CASSFPQGMGTEAFF. The CDR3 nucleotides are TGTGCCAGCAGCTTCCCCCAGGGGATGGGCACTGAAGCTTTCTTT.

The CDR3 protein is CASGSPSGRPYEQYF. The DNA of the CDR3 is TGTGCCAGCGGATCCCCTAGCGGGAGGCCCTACGAGCAGTACTTC. The V call is TRBV2, the J call TRBJ2-7; 11 nucleotides match TRBD2. The CDR3 extends over 15 amino acids. Trimming cost V 8 bases and J 2 bases; bases outside gene matches: 8. The germline CDR1 and CDR2 sequences are SNHLY and FYNNEI.

The chain combines TRBV21-1 with TRBJ2-7; the listed D gene, TRBD1, was not tested against the DNA. TRBV21-1 constitutes a pseudogene. The CDR3 spans 15 residues. Written as DNA, the CDR3 is TGTGCCAGCAGCAAAGCGAAGGGACAGTCATACGAGCAGTACTTC. It translates to CASSKAKGQSYEQYF.

The V call is TRBV5-1, the J call TRBJ1-3; D is undetermined. This CDR3 is built from 16 residues. Trimming left V 0 bases short and J 2 bases short, with 12 bases between. Looked up from germline, CDR1 is SGHRS and CDR2 is YFSETQ. The CDR3 DNA reads TGCGCCAGCAGCTTGGGCGTGGTTTTCGCTGGAAACACCATATATTTT. Encoded protein: CASSLGVVFAGNTIYF.